These 25 T cell receptor beta chains were all obtained from the same sample, sequenced in a study of control samples from healthy donors and cancer patients. Assay: immunoSEQ multiplex PCR; the TCRdb copy retains only in-frame clones and omits some. The sample contains under 450,000 clones, about nine tenths of which appear only once. What was sequenced was PBMCs. All receptors come from a man aged 35 to 55 with head and neck cancer.

V is TRBV4-1 and J is TRBJ2-1; 9 positions agree with TRBD1. This CDR3 is built from 16 residues. The trim removed 3 bases at V and 1 base at J, leaving 4 bases unmatched. Per germline, CDR1 MGHRA and CDR2 YSYEKL. The CDR3 loop is CASSHVGQGSYNEQFF. For the CDR3, the DNA is TGCGCCAGCAGCCACGTGGGACAGGGATCCTACAATGAGCAGTTCTTC.

The V call is TRBV28, the J call TRBJ1-5, with TRBD1 matching 7 bases. The V gene's germline CDR1 is MDHEN and CDR2 SYDVKM. The CDR3 consists of 15 residues. J gave up 9 bases and V 5 bases, and 13 bases lay outside the gene matches. The CDR3 DNA reads as TGTGCCAGCAGTCCCCCGGGACAGACCCTTAGGCCCCAGCATTTT. This encodes CASSPPGQTLRPQHF.

This clone was seen a few times. This chain uses TRBV2 with TRBJ1-5; D may be TRBD1 (6 bases). The germline V gene has CDR1 SNHLY and CDR2 FYNNEI. V shed 1 base and J shed 2 bases, with 9 bases lying between them. CDR3 length equals 15 residues. The CDR3 region is CASSEEQGGNQPQHF. CDR3 DNA: TGTGCCAGCAGTGAAGAACAGGGCGGCAATCAGCCCCAGCATTTT.

In its sample, this clone was seen a few times. This sequence joins TRBV12-3 or TRBV12-4 and TRBJ2-2; D perhaps matches TRBD1 (5 bases). Trimming took off 6 bases at V and 9 bases at J, with 14 bases between the two ends. This CDR3 contains 13 residues. The CDR3 bases are TGTGCCAGCAGGTGGACATCTGCCCGGGAGCTGTTTTTT. As protein: CASRWTSARELFF.

This clone was seen only once. The J gene is TRBJ2-5, the V gene TRBV14; 7 bases fit TRBD2. This CDR3 is 15 amino acids long. V shed 10 bases and J 3 bases; nucleotides not matched to a gene: 14. Germline V CDR1 and CDR2: SGHDN, FVKESK. The CDR3 here is CATSAHRGEEETQYF. The CDR3, as DNA: TGTGCCACCTCAGCCCATCGGGGGGAAGAAGAGACCCAGTACTTC. The complete variable domain, with remaining parts taken from reference TRBV14 and TRBJ2-5, reads EAGVTQFPSHSVIEKGQTVTLRCDPISGHDNLYWYRRVMGKEIKFLLHFVKESKQDESGMPNNRFLAERTGGTYSTLKVQPAELEDSGVYFCATSAHRGEEETQYFGPGTRLLVL.

This clone came up once. This chain uses TRBV2 with TRBJ1-4; D gene ambiguous. The CDR3 contains 14 residues. CDR1 SNHLY and CDR2 FYNNEI come from the germline V gene. Trimming stripped 4 bases from V and 3 bases from J, with 9 bases between. CDR3 coding DNA: TGTGCCAGCAGTGGGGTGGGTTCTAATGAAAAACTGTTTTTT. As protein: CASSGVGSNEKLFF.

V and J are TRBV7-2 and TRBJ1-1; D is perhaps TRBD1 (5 bases). Trimming took 2 bases from V and 0 from J, leaving 13 bases between them. The CDR3 has 16 residues. Germline CDR1 is SGHTA and CDR2 is FQGNSA. CDR3 region: CASSLYGRVLNTEAFF. DNA for the CDR3: TGTGCCAGCAGCTTATATGGCAGGGTTTTGAACACTGAAGCTTTCTTT.

The chain joins TRBV28 to TRBJ2-5; TRBD2 matches 10 bases. From germline, CDR1 is MDHEN and CDR2 SYDVKM. The CDR3 sequence is 16 residues long. Trimming cost V 6 bases and J 5 bases; bases outside gene matches: 12. The CDR3: CASRADGAGGLETQYF. The CDR3 DNA reads TGTGCCAGCAGAGCAGATGGAGCGGGGGGGCTGGAGACCCAGTACTTC.

This chain uses TRBV7-2 with TRBJ1-5; D ambiguous. The CDR3 extends over 15 amino acids. V lost 7 bases and J lost 4, with 17 bases in between. Germline CDR1 is SGHTA and CDR2 is FQGNSA. Written as DNA, the CDR3 is TGTGCCAGCACCCGTGGGGTACAGACTAATCAGCCCCAGCATTTT. Protein: CASTRGVQTNQPQHF.

The chain recombines TRBV7-9 with TRBJ1-3; no definite D call. The CDR3 has 17 residues. Trimming took 3 bases from V and 0 from J, leaving 15 bases between them. Germline assignment: CDR1 SEHNR and CDR2 FQNEAQ (reference sequence). The CDR3 DNA is TGTGCCAGCAGCTTGCCCTCCGCGGTGATCTCTGGAAACACCATATATTTT. Translated: CASSLPSAVISGNTIYF.

Here the CDR3 reads CAWSVPPSLYGYTF. CDR3 nucleotides: TGTGCCTGGAGTGTACCCCCAAGCCTATATGGCTACACCTTC. The chain employs TRBV30 and TRBJ1-2; D is unresolved. CDR3 length equals 14 residues. The V end lost 0 bases, the J end lost 5 bases, and 13 bases lay between the germline ends. Germline V lookup: CDR1 GTSNPN, CDR2 SVGIG (reference sequence).

This clone was seen a few times. The rearrangement uses TRBV5-4 and TRBJ1-3; D remains ambiguous. The CDR3 length is 16 residues. Trimming removed 1 base from V and 1 base from J, with 12 bases in between. Germline values: CDR1 SGHNT, CDR2 YYREEE (reference sequence). The CDR3 region has the DNA TGTGCCAGCAGCTTGAAAGGGAGCTCTTCTGGAAACACCATATATTTT. Translated: CASSLKGSSSGNTIYF.

The chain couples TRBV29-1 to TRBJ2-1; 11 bases line up with TRBD1. The CDR3 contains 12 residues. V shed 7 bases, J shed 7 bases, and the junction held 3 bases outside the gene matches. Germline values: CDR1 SQVTM, CDR2 ANQGSEA. Here the CDR3 reads CSADRGLNEQFF. The CDR3, as DNA: TGCAGCGCGGACAGGGGGCTAAATGAGCAGTTCTTC.

The chain has TRBV15 and TRBJ2-6; D gene unclear. Germline V gene lookup returns CDR1 LNHNV and CDR2 YYDKDF (reference sequence). The CDR3 length is 16 residues. V was cut by 1 base and J by 1 base, with 8 bases left in between. CDR3 DNA sequence: TGTGCCACCAGCAGAGTTTTAAAATCTGGGGCCAACGTCCTGACTTTC. As protein: CATSRVLKSGANVLTF. Using reference TRBV15 and TRBJ2-6 for the parts outside the CDR3, the full variable domain is DAMVIQNPRYQVTQFGKPVTLSCSQTLNHNVMYWYQQKSSQAPKLLFHYYDKDFNNEADTPDNFQSRRPNTSFCFLDIRSPGLGDTAMYLCATSRVLKSGANVLTFGAGSRLTVL.

This chain connects TRBV5-1 to TRBJ1-5; D is perhaps TRBD1 (5 bases). The CDR3 is 15 amino acids. The germline V gene encodes CDR1 SGHRS and CDR2 YFSETQ. Trimming pared 4 bases from V and 1 base from J, leaving 12 bases between. CDR3 DNA: TGCGCCAGCAGCCCAGCAGGGTTGAGCAATCAGCCCCAGCATTTT. Protein: CASSPAGLSNQPQHF.

The CDR3, as DNA: TGTGCCAGCAGCTTTGACGGACAGGGGTACGAGCAGTACTTC. Its protein product is CASSFDGQGYEQYF. The chain links TRBV7-3 to TRBJ2-7; TRBD1 matches at 9 bases. Germline V CDR1 and CDR2: SGHTA, FQGTGA. The CDR3 runs to 14 residues. V was pared by 3 bases and J by 4 bases, with 4 bases of the junction left unmatched.

V and J are TRBV12-5 and TRBJ2-2; D remains ambiguous. The CDR3 has 12 residues. V gave up 1 base and J gave up 5 bases, with 2 bases separating them. Germline CDR1 and CDR2: LGHNT and FRNRAP. DNA of the CDR3: TGTGCTAGTGGTTTGGCAACCGGGGAGCTGTTTTTT. It codes for CASGLATGELFF.

The chain combines TRBV27 with TRBJ1-1; 7 bases match TRBD1. CDR3 length equals 13 residues. V trimming: 4 bases; J trimming: 6 bases; junction bases outside the gene matches: 5. In germline, CDR1 is MNHEY, CDR2 SMNVEV (reference sequence). CDR3 protein: CASSSAGTAEAFF. CDR3 nucleotides: TGTGCCAGCAGTTCCGCCGGGACAGCTGAAGCTTTCTTT.

This chain joins TRBV5-6 and TRBJ2-4, with 7 bases that match TRBD1. Per germline, CDR1 SGHDT and CDR2 YYEEEE. The V segment lost 4 bases and the J segment 6 bases; nucleotides outside the gene matches: 7. The length of the CDR3 is 14 residues. This CDR3 reads CASSLGQARNIQYF. DNA for the CDR3: TGTGCCAGCAGCCTAGGACAGGCAAGAAACATTCAGTACTTC.

This chain uses TRBV28 with TRBJ1-1; unclear D gene. The CDR3 runs to 15 residues. Per the germline V gene, CDR1 is MDHEN and CDR2 is SYDVKM. The V gene lost 10 bases and the J gene lost 4 bases, with 22 bases spanning the gap. CDR3 in amino acids: CATGLGVVGGTEAFF. For the CDR3, the DNA is TGTGCCACCGGTTTGGGTGTGGTTGGTGGCACTGAAGCTTTCTTT.

The gene calls are TRBV12-5 and TRBJ1-2; D possibly corresponds to TRBD1 (5 bases). The CDR3 covers 16 residues. The germline V and J ends were trimmed by 5 bases and 4 bases, with 20 bases remaining between them. Germline assignment: CDR1 LGHNT and CDR2 FRNRAP. The CDR3 protein is CASGPQGPSSLYGYTF. The CDR3 region has the DNA TGTGCTAGTGGTCCGCAGGGCCCCTCTAGCCTCTATGGCTACACCTTC.

The chain links TRBV6-2 or TRBV6-3 to TRBJ1-5; maybe TRBD1 (5 bases). Germline loops: CDR1 MNHEY, CDR2 SVGEGT. CDR3 size: 14 residues. V lost 2 bases and J 5 bases, leaving 10 bases between the germline ends. CDR3 DNA sequence: TGTGCCAGCAGTTACGACGGGGGGTATCAGCCCCAGCATTTT. It codes for CASSYDGGYQPQHF.

J is TRBJ1-1 and V is TRBV5-4, with D hard to call. CDR1 and CDR2 (germline): SGHNT, YYREEE (reference sequence). The germline V and J ends were trimmed by 4 bases and 8 bases, with 18 bases remaining between them. This CDR3 comprises 14 residues. CDR3 protein: CASSPRTVPGEAFF. The DNA for the CDR3 is TGTGCCAGCAGCCCGAGGACCGTCCCGGGGGAAGCTTTCTTT.

The V call is TRBV5-1, the J call TRBJ1-2; maybe TRBD1 (6 bases). Germline lookup yields CDR1 SGHRS and CDR2 YFSETQ. The CDR3 sequence is 15 residues long. V was trimmed by 0 bases and J by 2 bases, leaving 11 bases between them. This CDR3 reads CASSLGTVENYGYTF. The CDR3 DNA is TGCGCCAGCAGCTTGGGGACAGTTGAGAACTATGGCTACACCTTC.

In regard to this clone: One end of the junction does not line up with germline, which may come from a read error. V usage is TRBV11-2 and J usage is TRBJ2-2; D may be TRBD1 (5 bases). CDR3 length equals 15 residues. Germline CDR1 SGHAT, CDR2 FQNNGV. The CDR3 loop is CASTLRQGHTGELFF. The CDR3 nucleotides are TGTGCCAGCACCTTAAGGCAGGGCCACACCGGGGAGCTGTTTTTT. Complete variable domain (other parts from reference TRBV11-2 and TRBJ2-2): EAGVAQSPRYKIIEKRQSVAFWCNPISGHATLYWYQQILGQGPKLLIQFQNNGVVDDSQLPKDRFSAERLKGVDSTLKIQPAKLEDSAVYLCASTLRQGHTGELFFGEGSRLTVL.